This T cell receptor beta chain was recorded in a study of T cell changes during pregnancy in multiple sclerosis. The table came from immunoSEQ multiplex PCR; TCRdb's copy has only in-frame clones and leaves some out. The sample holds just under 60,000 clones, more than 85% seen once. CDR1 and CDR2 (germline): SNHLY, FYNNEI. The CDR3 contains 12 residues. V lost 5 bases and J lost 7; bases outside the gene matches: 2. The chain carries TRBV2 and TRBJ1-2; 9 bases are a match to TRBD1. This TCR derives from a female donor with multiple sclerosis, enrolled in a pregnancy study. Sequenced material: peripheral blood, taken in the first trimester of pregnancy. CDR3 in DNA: TGTGCCAGCAGTCGGGACAGGGTTGGCTACACCTTC. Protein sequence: CASSRDRVGYTF.